Listed below are T cell receptor beta chains from one sample, sequenced in a study of CD8+ T cells in alopecia areata. Assay: immunoSEQ multiplex PCR; the TCRdb copy retains only in-frame clones and omits some. This table holds roughly 200,000 clones, around 50% found once. The sample here was CD8+ T cells sorted from blood, taken at week 24, from a patient treated with tofacitinib. Source of these receptors: a human donor with alopecia areata. CDR3s include the opening cysteine and the closing phenylalanine or tryptophan. The order of the fields is J gene, V gene, CDR3 length, clone size, D gene, CDR3 protein, CDR3 DNA. The D gene is left open where the match is weak. The size entry is marked missing in some rows and otherwise reads once, few, many or a size class.

J gene: TRBJ2-3; V gene: TRBV30; CDR3 length: 15; clone size: NA; D gene: TRBD2; CDR3 protein: CAWTRGGGITDTQYF; CDR3 DNA: TGTGCCTGGACCAGAGGCGGGGGGATCACAGATACGCAGTATTTT
J gene: TRBJ1-2; V gene: TRBV19; CDR3 length: 13; clone size: NA; D gene: NA; CDR3 protein: CASSPEKISGYTF; CDR3 DNA: TGTGCCAGTAGTCCGGAGAAGATCTCTGGCTACACCTTC
J gene: TRBJ1-5; V gene: TRBV4-1; CDR3 length: 14; clone size: NA; D gene: TRBD1; CDR3 protein: CASSLGQSNQPQHF; CDR3 DNA: TGCGCCAGCTCTTTGGGACAGTCGAATCAGCCCCAGCATTTT
J gene: TRBJ2-7; V gene: TRBV19; CDR3 length: 13; clone size: few; D gene: NA; CDR3 protein: CASSFGQTREQYF; CDR3 DNA: TGTGCCAGTAGTTTTGGACAGACGAGGGAGCAGTACTTC
J gene: TRBJ1-2; V gene: TRBV6-6; CDR3 length: 16; clone size: NA; D gene: NA; CDR3 protein: CASSYRSGSPAYGYTF; CDR3 DNA: TGTGCCAGCAGTTACAGGTCCGGGTCGCCTGCCTATGGCTACACCTTC
J gene: TRBJ1-5; V gene: TRBV27; CDR3 length: 14; clone size: NA; D gene: NA; CDR3 protein: CASRPGLGGQPQHF; CDR3 DNA: TGTGCCAGCAGGCCGGGACTCGGGGGTCAGCCCCAGCATTTT
J gene: TRBJ1-2; V gene: TRBV27; CDR3 length: 14; clone size: NA; D gene: NA; CDR3 protein: CASSPRGVGYGYTF; CDR3 DNA: TGTGCCAGCAGCCCAAGGGGGGTCGGATATGGCTACACCTTC
J gene: TRBJ2-7; V gene: TRBV5-6; CDR3 length: 13; clone size: NA; D gene: NA; CDR3 protein: CASTQGGGYEQYF; CDR3 DNA: TGTGCCAGCACCCAGGGGGGGGGCTACGAGCAGTACTTC
J gene: TRBJ2-5; V gene: TRBV2; CDR3 length: 14; clone size: NA; D gene: NA; CDR3 protein: CARGGQHDQETQYF; CDR3 DNA: TGTGCCAGAGGAGGACAGCATGACCAAGAGACCCAGTACTTC
J gene: TRBJ2-7; V gene: TRBV11-3; CDR3 length: 13; clone size: NA; D gene: NA; CDR3 protein: CASSLGSSYEQYF; CDR3 DNA: TGTGCCAGCAGCCTAGGAAGCTCCTACGAGCAGTACTTC
J gene: TRBJ2-3; V gene: TRBV6-1; CDR3 length: 13; clone size: once; D gene: NA; CDR3 protein: CASPGTYTDTQYF; CDR3 DNA: TGTGCCAGCCCGGGGACCTACACAGATACGCAGTATTTT
J gene: TRBJ1-1; V gene: TRBV7-9; CDR3 length: 15; clone size: NA; D gene: TRBD1; CDR3 protein: CASSNRDSQNTEAFF; CDR3 DNA: TGTGCCAGCAGTAACCGGGACAGCCAAAACACTGAAGCTTTCTTT
J gene: TRBJ1-2; V gene: TRBV30; CDR3 length: 12; clone size: once; D gene: NA; CDR3 protein: CAWSEGQYGYTF; CDR3 DNA: TGTGCCTGGAGTGAGGGACAATATGGCTACACCTTC
J gene: TRBJ1-2; V gene: TRBV7-9; CDR3 length: 14; clone size: NA; D gene: NA; CDR3 protein: CASREEQLNYGYTF; CDR3 DNA: TGTGCCAGCAGGGAAGAACAGCTAAACTATGGCTACACCTTC
J gene: TRBJ2-3; V gene: TRBV25-1; CDR3 length: 16; clone size: NA; D gene: TRBD1; CDR3 protein: CASSELGQGDTDTQYF; CDR3 DNA: TGTGCCAGCAGTGAATTGGGACAGGGTGACACAGATACGCAGTATTTT
J gene: TRBJ1-1; V gene: TRBV27; CDR3 length: 15; clone size: NA; D gene: TRBD1; CDR3 protein: CASSPQGGRPTEAFF; CDR3 DNA: TGTGCCAGCAGTCCCCAGGGGGGCAGACCCACTGAAGCTTTCTTT
J gene: TRBJ2-5; V gene: TRBV15; CDR3 length: 16; clone size: NA; D gene: NA; CDR3 protein: CATSSPGQPGGETQYF; CDR3 DNA: TGTGCCACCAGCAGCCCTGGACAGCCTGGCGGGGAGACCCAGTACTTC
J gene: TRBJ2-3; V gene: TRBV7-3; CDR3 length: 15; clone size: NA; D gene: NA; CDR3 protein: CASSPTGSSTDTQYF; CDR3 DNA: TGTGCCAGCAGCCCGACAGGCTCTAGCACAGATACGCAGTATTTT